This T cell receptor beta chain was recovered during a study of T cell responses to AZD1222 COVID-19 vaccine. Measured with immunoSEQ multiplex PCR; TCRdb has only the in-frame clones, and not every one. The table lists 130,000 to 150,000 clones, about 91% of them singletons, with 1.4% to 1.5% in the top ten. The CDR3 length is 16 residues. Sequenced here: peripheral blood, sampled on day 0 of AZD1222 vaccination. The J gene is TRBJ1-1, the V gene TRBV21-1; the DNA was not used to check the table's D call, TRBD1. TRBV21-1 is termed a pseudogene. This sequence was found in an adult in good health. The CDR3 nucleotides are TGTGCCAGCAGCAAAGCGGGCGGACAGGGGAACACTGAAGCTTTCTTT. This codes for CASSKAGGQGNTEAFF.